These T cell receptor beta chains were read from a single sample in a study of OX40 agonist ivuxolimab in advanced cancers. Generated by immunoSEQ multiplex PCR, the TCRdb table keeps only in-frame clones and is missing some. The profile shows under 20,000 clones, 80% to 90% of them singletons. Sequenced material: CD4+ or CD8+ T cells sorted from blood, taken in a trial of the OX40 agonist ivuxolimab. The receptors come from an adult with an advanced solid tumor such as melanoma, head and neck, liver or kidney cancer. The CDR3 runs from the conserved cysteine through the conserved F or W. A D gene is named only where the DNA matches it firmly. A row's size may be missing; if present it is once, few, many or a size class.

J	size	D	V	DNA	CDR3
TRBJ1-1	few	.	TRBV19	TGTGCCAGTAGCCTGTCCAGCAGCCCGAACACTGAAGCTTTCTTT	CASSLSSSPNTEAFF
TRBJ1-4	few	TRBD1	TRBV6-1	TGTGCCACTGGGACAGGGTATGAAAAACTGTTTTTT	CATGTGYEKLFF
TRBJ1-5	.	.	TRBV9	TGTGCCAGCAGCGTAGGGGTTAGCAATCAGCCCCAGCATTTT	CASSVGVSNQPQHF
TRBJ2-7	.	.	TRBV2	TGTGCCAGCAGTTACTCCGCGGCGCCCTACGAGCAGTACTTC	CASSYSAAPYEQYF
TRBJ2-7	.	.	TRBV4-1	TGCGCCAGCAGCCAAGTCGGGGGCTCCTACGAGCAGTACTTC	CASSQVGGSYEQYF
TRBJ2-5	.	TRBD2	TRBV28	TGTGCCAGCAGTGAACTAGCGGGGGGGCAAGAGACCCAGTACTTC	CASSELAGGQETQYF
TRBJ2-1	.	.	TRBV25-1	TGTGCCAGCAGTCCGCGACCCACCTACCCCGCAGAGTACGTGCAGTTCTTC	CASSPRPTYPAEYVQFF
TRBJ1-2	.	.	TRBV4-3	TGCGCCAGCAGCCAAGGGCGGCTTTACACCTTC	CASSQGRLYTF
TRBJ2-7	.	TRBD2	TRBV5-6	TGTGCCAGCAGCTTGGATCGCGGGAGTGGGAGCTACGAGCAGTACTTC	CASSLDRGSGSYEQYF
TRBJ2-7	.	.	TRBV7-2	TGTGCCAGCAGCTTTACAGGGAACGAGCAGTACTTC	CASSFTGNEQYF
TRBJ1-5	few	TRBD1	TRBV7-2	TGTGCCAGCAGCCCTCGTATACAGGGGGCGGAGCAGCCCCAGCATTTT	CASSPRIQGAEQPQHF
TRBJ1-5	.	.	TRBV28	TGTGCCAGCAGTTTCAAGGCGGTGCATCAGCCCCAGCATTTT	CASSFKAVHQPQHF
TRBJ2-1	.	.	TRBV5-6	TGTGCCAGCAGCTTGGCGGGTGGGAGAAACAATGAGCAGTTCTTC	CASSLAGGRNNEQFF
TRBJ2-7	.	.	TRBV20-1	TGCAGTGCTACCTACGAGCAGTACTTC	CSATYEQYF
TRBJ2-3	.	.	TRBV4-1	TGCGCCAGCAGCCAAGATCCGGGAGATACGCAGTATTTT	CASSQDPGDTQYF
TRBJ1-1	.	.	TRBV7-9	TGTGCCAGCAGCGGCGGACAAAATCGCCCTGAAGCTTTCTTT	CASSGGQNRPEAFF
TRBJ1-3	.	.	TRBV9	TGTGCCAGCAGCAAAGGGGGAAGGGGAACCGGAAACACCATATATTTT	CASSKGGRGTGNTIYF
TRBJ2-7	.	TRBD2	TRBV28	TGTGCCAGCAGTTCCAGGGCACTAGCGGAAACCTACGAGCAGTACTTC	CASSSRALAETYEQYF
TRBJ2-7	.	TRBD2	TRBV5-5	TGTGCCAGCAGCTTTCCCGGGGGGGACTACGGCGAGCAGTACTTC	CASSFPGGDYGEQYF
TRBJ1-5	.	TRBD1	TRBV15	TGTGCCACCAGCACCGGGACAGGGAGGGACGTCCCCTCGCAGCCCCAGCATTTT	CATSTGTGRDVPSQPQHF
TRBJ1-5	.	.	TRBV27	TGTGCCAGCAGTTTAACCTTTAGCAATCAGCCCCAGCATTTT	CASSLTFSNQPQHF
TRBJ2-1	.	.	TRBV10-3	TGTGCCATCAACCCTAGCGAGACCTCCTACAATGAGCAGTTCTTC	CAINPSETSYNEQFF
TRBJ1-3	.	.	TRBV13	TGTGCCAGCAGCTTACGAGGAAACACCATATATTTT	CASSLRGNTIYF
TRBJ2-7	few	TRBD2	TRBV6-6	TGTGCCAGCAGTCCCCAGACTAGCGGCAGCTCCTACGAGCAGTACTTC	CASSPQTSGSSYEQYF
TRBJ2-7	.	.	TRBV14	TGTGCCAGCAGCCAACTAGGAGTTAAGCAGTACTTC	CASSQLGVKQYF
TRBJ1-1	.	.	TRBV7-9	TGTGCCAGCAGCCAGAACACTGAAGCTTTCTTT	CASSQNTEAFF
TRBJ2-7	.	TRBD2	TRBV9	TGTGCCAGCAGCCCCCGGGAGGGGAACCCCTACGAGCAGTACTTC	CASSPREGNPYEQYF
TRBJ2-5	.	TRBD2	TRBV6-9	TGTGCCAGCAGCCCCCTAGCGGGAGGAAAGACCCAGTACTTC	CASSPLAGGKTQYF
TRBJ2-2	.	.	TRBV5-1	TGCGCCAGCGGGGAGGTTACCACCGGGGAGCTGTTTTTT	CASGEVTTGELFF
TRBJ2-5	.	.	TRBV19	TGTGCCAGTAGTGACACTCGGCAAGAGACCCAGTACTTC	CASSDTRQETQYF
TRBJ2-5	few	TRBD2	TRBV5-6	TGTGCCAGCAGCTCCCTGACTAGCGGGAAAAAGACCCAGTACTTC	CASSSLTSGKKTQYF
TRBJ2-7	.	.	TRBV20-1	TGCAGTGCTAGGGGGTCAGAGCAGTACTTC	CSARGSEQYF
TRBJ2-7	.	TRBD2	TRBV10-3	TGTGCCATCAACGAAGCGGGAGCCTACGAGCAGTACTTC	CAINEAGAYEQYF
TRBJ2-7	.	.	TRBV9	TGTGCCAGCAGCGTACCGGATCCATCGAGCGGGACATTATACTACGAGCAGTACTTC	CASSVPDPSSGTLYYEQYF
TRBJ2-3	.	TRBD2	TRBV27	TGTGCCAGCAGTTTGGGTAGCGGGGGGATCACAGATACGCAGTATTTT	CASSLGSGGITDTQYF
TRBJ1-2	.	.	TRBV25-1	TGTGCCAGCAGTGAGAGGGTAATCAACTATGGCTACACCTTC	CASSERVINYGYTF
TRBJ2-2	.	.	TRBV6-5	TGTGCCAGCAGTTATCCGAAAGTGGGGGAGCTGTTTTTT	CASSYPKVGELFF
TRBJ1-1	few	.	TRBV9	TGTGCCAGCAGCTCCTCTGGGGCGAACACTGAAGCTTTCTTT	CASSSSGANTEAFF
TRBJ2-1	.	.	TRBV7-2	TGTGCCAGCAGTACCAAAGCGCCCTACTACAATGAGCAGTTCTTC	CASSTKAPYYNEQFF
TRBJ1-1	.	TRBD1	TRBV30	TGTGCCTGGGGGGAGGGGGCCGCCACTGAAGCTTTCTTT	CAWGEGAATEAFF
TRBJ2-1	.	TRBD2	TRBV7-8	TGTGCCAGCAGCCATGGGATAATAGCGGGAACTTCCTACAATGAGCAGTTCTTC	CASSHGIIAGTSYNEQFF
TRBJ2-6	few	.	TRBV27	TGTGCCAGCAGTTCTGGGCCCATTCTGGGGGCCAACGTCCTGACTTTC	CASSSGPILGANVLTF
TRBJ1-3	.	.	TRBV27	TGTGCCAGCAGTTTGGGGGGGGCTGGAAACACCATATATTTT	CASSLGGAGNTIYF
TRBJ2-3	.	TRBD2	TRBV19	TGTGCCAGTAGCATTAGCGGGTCCGGGGGAGATACGCAGTATTTT	CASSISGSGGDTQYF
TRBJ1-1	.	.	TRBV11-2	TGTGCCAGCAGCTTGACTCGACTGGGTTATGGAGCTTTCTTT	CASSLTRLGYGAFF
TRBJ2-1	few	.	TRBV4-1	TGCGCCAGCAGCCGCCTCGGGGACAATGAGCAGTTCTTC	CASSRLGDNEQFF